The sample holds many counts of the clone carrying this T cell receptor (beta chain). The study left out patients who had uncontrolled infection, other autoimmune disease, pregnancy or lactation. This specimen belongs to a study of T cells in Graves' hyperthyroidism and ophthalmopathy. Amplified regions were TCR beta CDR3 sequences from RNA transcripts. HTBI primers were employed in a first-round RT-PCR of the TCR CDR3. TCRdb fed the multiplex PCR reads into MiXCR, producing one record per CDR3 protein. The table shows under 350,000 distinct CDR3 sequences, with under 25% occurring only once. The germline V and J ends were trimmed by 1 base and 4 bases, with 15 bases remaining between them. This CDR3 comprises 16 residues. Germline V gene data show CDR1 as KGHSH and CDR2 as LQKENI.

The material sequenced was blood. The genes are TRBV18 and TRBJ2-3; D perhaps matches TRBD2 (6 bases). This TCR came from a woman between 50 and 59 years old with Graves' hyperthyroidism. The CDR3 reads CASSPLRGLSADTQYF. The CDR3 DNA is TGTGCCAGCTCACCACTGAGGGGACTGAGCGCAGATACGCAGTATTTT.